The rows below give T cell receptor beta chains drawn from one sample of a study of technical replicates of blood from a handful of donors. Method: immunoSEQ multiplex PCR; TCRdb's copy keeps in-frame clones and lacks some. Among 85,000 to 100,000 clones listed, about 95% were seen once. Sequenced: T cells isolated from PBMCs. The receptors derive from a human donor in good health. The CDR3 runs from the conserved cysteine through the conserved F or W. The D gene is left open where the match is weak. Clone size is shown for a subset of rows, as once, few, many or a class of expanded clone.

j_call d_call cdr3_length v_call clone_size cdr3_aa cdr3_nt
TRBJ1-1 TRBD1 17 TRBV25-1 - CASSAGDRIPMNTEAFF TGTGCCAGCAGTGCGGGGGACAGAATACCCATGAACACTGAAGCTTTCTTT
TRBJ2-1 TRBD2 15 TRBV4-1 - CASSRTSGAYNEQFF TGCGCCAGCAGCCGGACTAGCGGGGCTTACAATGAGCAGTTCTTC
TRBJ2-7 TRBD2 15 TRBV28 - CASSVTGLAAYEQYF TGTGCCAGCAGTGTCACGGGACTAGCAGCCTACGAGCAGTACTTC
TRBJ2-3 - 13 TRBV28 - CASSKLGSDTQYF TGTGCCAGCAGTAAACTAGGATCTGATACGCAGTATTTT
TRBJ1-5 - 15 TRBV11-2 - CASSLGPGGNQPQHF TGTGCCAGCAGCTTAGGGCCAGGGGGCAATCAGCCCCAGCATTTT
TRBJ2-3 - 16 TRBV14 - CASSEKPSGSTDTQYF TGTGCCAGCAGCGAAAAACCCTCAGGGAGCACAGATACGCAGTATTTT
TRBJ2-1 - 15 TRBV6-5 - CASTHLPGVYNEQFF TGTGCCAGCACCCACCTCCCCGGGGTCTACAATGAGCAGTTCTTC
TRBJ2-7 - 16 TRBV4-1 - CASSQWGRSLGDEQYF TGCGCCAGCAGCCAATGGGGCAGGTCCCTAGGGGACGAGCAGTACTTC
TRBJ2-7 - 16 TRBV5-1 - CASSSLGHNRGYEQYF TGCGCCAGCAGCTCCCTGGGACATAACAGAGGTTACGAGCAGTACTTC
TRBJ2-1 TRBD2 20 TRBV27 - CASSLQGGLAGDAFYNEQFF TGTGCCAGCAGTCTCCAGGGGGGACTAGCGGGAGATGCATTCTACAATGAGCAGTTCTTC
TRBJ2-3 TRBD1 14 TRBV5-1 - CASSFDRGRDTQYF TGCGCCAGCAGCTTCGACAGGGGCAGAGATACGCAGTATTTT
TRBJ2-5 - 14 TRBV5-8 - CASSLGHQQETQYF TGTGCCAGCAGTTTAGGACACCAGCAAGAGACCCAGTACTTC
TRBJ2-7 - 13 TRBV27 once CASSPIPPWEQYF TGTGCCAGCAGCCCTATCCCCCCTTGGGAGCAGTACTTC
TRBJ2-7 TRBD2 15 TRBV5-1 - CASSTLSGSSYEQYF TGCGCCAGCAGCACTCTTAGCGGGAGCTCCTACGAGCAGTACTTC
TRBJ1-4 - 14 TRBV7-9 - CASSLGLSNEKLFF TGTGCCAGCAGCTTAGGACTTTCTAATGAAAAACTGTTTTTT
TRBJ2-4 - 13 TRBV29-1 - CSVVGLAKNIQYF TGCAGCGTTGTAGGACTAGCCAAAAACATTCAGTACTTC
TRBJ2-1 TRBD2 14 TRBV5-4 - CASSLSSGSNEQFF TGTGCCAGCAGCTTGTCCAGCGGGAGCAATGAGCAGTTCTTC
TRBJ2-1 - 15 TRBV14 - CASSQRTGESYEQFF TGTGCCAGCAGCCAAAGGACTGGGGAAAGCTATGAGCAGTTCTTC
TRBJ1-2 - 15 TRBV10-3 - CAISEALQANYGYTF TGTGCCATCAGTGAGGCGCTTCAGGCTAACTATGGCTACACCTTC
TRBJ2-5 - 12 TRBV10-3 - CAISESPGTQYF TGTGCCATCAGTGAGTCCCCCGGGACCCAGTACTTC
TRBJ1-2 TRBD1 16 TRBV6-5 - CASSYTGQTGNYGYTF TGTGCCAGCAGTTACACAGGTCAGACAGGGAACTATGGCTACACCTTC
TRBJ2-7 TRBD2 13 TRBV10-1 - CASSSGTSGVRYF TGCGCCAGCAGTTCCGGGACTAGCGGGGTTCGGTACTTC
TRBJ1-1 - 13 TRBV7-3 - CASSFSSGSEAFF TGTGCCAGCAGCTTTAGTTCGGGTTCTGAAGCTTTCTTT
TRBJ1-3 - 13 TRBV28 - CATLMSNGNTIYF TGTGCCACCCTAATGTCGAATGGAAACACCATATATTTT
TRBJ2-7 TRBD2 15 TRBV7-6 - CASSPWGGRGDEQYF TGTGCCAGCAGCCCTTGGGGCGGGAGAGGTGACGAGCAGTACTTC
TRBJ2-7 TRBD2 13 TRBV2 - CASSPLAGHEQYF TGTGCCAGCAGTCCCCTAGCGGGGCACGAGCAGTACTTC
TRBJ2-7 TRBD1 14 TRBV6-5 - CASSRQGPPYEQYF TGTGCCAGCAGCAGACAGGGCCCCCCCTACGAGCAGTACTTC
TRBJ1-1 - 11 TRBV5-6 - CASSGVTEAFF TGTGCCAGCAGCGGAGTGACTGAAGCTTTCTTT
TRBJ2-7 - 14 TRBV7-8 - CASSFESESYEQYF TGTGCCAGCAGCTTTGAGTCCGAGTCCTACGAGCAGTACTTC
TRBJ2-1 TRBD2 16 TRBV27 - CASSEFSGSSYNEQFF TGTGCCAGCAGTGAATTTAGCGGGAGTTCCTACAATGAGCAGTTCTTC
TRBJ2-3 - 15 TRBV19 - CASSLGLSPTDTQYF TGTGCCAGTAGTTTGGGACTTTCGCCCACAGATACGCAGTATTTT
TRBJ2-7 TRBD1 12 TRBV5-1 - CASSLAGGEQYF TGCGCCAGCAGCTTGGCAGGGGGCGAGCAGTACTTC
TRBJ2-5 - 16 TRBV7-8 - CASSTLSGYHGETQYF TGTGCCAGCAGCACCCTGAGTGGCTACCACGGGGAGACCCAGTACTTC
TRBJ1-4 - 19 TRBV10-1 - CASSESTLLQGGINEKLFF TGCGCCAGCAGTGAGTCCACGCTCCTTCAAGGGGGTATTAATGAAAAACTGTTTTTT
TRBJ2-7 TRBD2 16 TRBV5-1 once CASSSPGTSGVYEQYF TGCGCCAGCAGCTCCCCGGGGACTAGCGGAGTCTACGAGCAGTACTTC
TRBJ2-7 - 14 TRBV11-1 once CASSFYRQGYEQYF TGTGCCAGCAGCTTCTACCGTCAGGGGTACGAGCAGTACTTC
TRBJ1-1 - 18 TRBV5-1 - CASSRTGTLNEMNTEAFF TGCGCCAGCAGTCGTACCGGGACACTGAACGAAATGAACACTGAAGCTTTCTTT
TRBJ1-2 - 11 TRBV29-1 - CSVEADYGYTF TGCAGCGTTGAGGCGGACTATGGCTACACCTTC
TRBJ2-2 TRBD2 16 TRBV5-1 - CASSSSGGVDTGELFF TGCGCCAGCAGCTCCAGCGGGGGCGTCGACACCGGGGAGCTGTTTTTT
TRBJ2-3 - 13 TRBV27 - CASSFPGTDTQYF TGTGCCAGCAGTTTTCCCGGGACAGATACGCAGTATTTT
TRBJ1-6 TRBD1 17 TRBV7-2 - CASSFGGTGGSYSPLHF TGTGCCAGCAGCTTTGGTGGGACAGGGGGCAGTTATTCACCCCTCCACTTT
TRBJ2-1 TRBD2 16 TRBV10-1 - CASSPGLAGIHNEQFF TGCGCCAGCAGTCCCGGACTAGCGGGAATACACAATGAGCAGTTCTTC
TRBJ2-7 - 15 TRBV5-4 - CASSLGAGLSYEQYF TGTGCCAGCAGCTTGGGTGCGGGGCTTAGTTACGAGCAGTACTTC
TRBJ2-7 - 14 TRBV28 - CASSLGATNYEQYF TGTGCCAGCAGTTTGGGAGCCACCAACTACGAGCAGTACTTC
TRBJ2-7 TRBD2 14 TRBV28 - CASSDSGSVYEQYF TGTGCCAGCAGTGACAGCGGGAGTGTCTACGAGCAGTACTTC
TRBJ2-3 - 14 TRBV12-5 - CASGLGTSTDTQYF TGTGCTAGTGGTTTGGGAACTAGCACAGATACGCAGTATTTT
TRBJ1-1 TRBD1 14 TRBV9 - CASSSGQETLEAFF TGTGCCAGCAGCAGTGGACAGGAAACACTTGAAGCTTTCTTT
TRBJ2-3 TRBD2 16 TRBV5-4 - CASSLSGSLRKWAQYF TGTGCCAGCAGCCTTAGCGGGAGCCTGCGCAAGTGGGCGCAGTATTTT
TRBJ2-7 TRBD1 15 TRBV4-1 - CASSQYGDSSYEQYF TGCGCCAGCAGCCAATATGGGGACAGCTCCTACGAGCAGTACTTC
TRBJ2-3 - 15 TRBV5-6 - CASSSRTVYTDTQYF TGTGCCAGCAGCTCCCGGACAGTATACACAGATACGCAGTATTTT
TRBJ2-7 - 14 TRBV5-6 - CASSYWGSNYEQYF TGTGCCAGCAGCTATTGGGGCAGTAACTACGAGCAGTACTTC
TRBJ2-7 - 14 TRBV5-1 - CASSLIGSTYEQYF TGCGCCAGCAGCTTGATCGGGTCTACCTACGAGCAGTACTTC
TRBJ2-7 TRBD2 15 TRBV4-1 - CASSQYSGSSYEQYF TGCGCCAGCAGCCAATATAGCGGGTCTTCCTACGAGCAGTACTTC
TRBJ2-5 - 16 TRBV5-1 - CASSLGRGGGLETQYF TGCGCCAGCAGCTTGGGACGAGGAGGGGGCCTCGAGACCCAGTACTTC
TRBJ2-2 TRBD1 15 TRBV2 - CASSDEGAITGELFF TGTGCCAGCAGTGATGAGGGGGCTATTACCGGGGAGCTGTTTTTT